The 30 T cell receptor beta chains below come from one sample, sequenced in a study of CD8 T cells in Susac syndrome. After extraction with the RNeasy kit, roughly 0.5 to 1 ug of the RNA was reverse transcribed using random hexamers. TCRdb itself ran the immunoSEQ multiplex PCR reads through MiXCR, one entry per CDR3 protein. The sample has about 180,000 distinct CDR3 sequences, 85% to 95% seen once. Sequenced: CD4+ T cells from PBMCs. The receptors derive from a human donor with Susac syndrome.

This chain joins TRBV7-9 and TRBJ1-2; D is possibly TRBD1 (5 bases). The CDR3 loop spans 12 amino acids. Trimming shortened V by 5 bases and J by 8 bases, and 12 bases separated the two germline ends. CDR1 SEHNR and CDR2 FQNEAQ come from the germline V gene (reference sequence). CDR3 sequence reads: CASSGDFGGYTF. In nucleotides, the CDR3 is TGTGCCAGCAGCGGGGACTTCGGGGGCTACACCTTC.

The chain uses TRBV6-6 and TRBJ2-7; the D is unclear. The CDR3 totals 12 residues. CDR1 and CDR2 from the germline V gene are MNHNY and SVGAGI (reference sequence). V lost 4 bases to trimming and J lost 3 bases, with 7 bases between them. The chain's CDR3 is CASSSTRYEQYF. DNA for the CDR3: TGTGCCAGCAGTTCTACTCGCTACGAGCAGTACTTC.

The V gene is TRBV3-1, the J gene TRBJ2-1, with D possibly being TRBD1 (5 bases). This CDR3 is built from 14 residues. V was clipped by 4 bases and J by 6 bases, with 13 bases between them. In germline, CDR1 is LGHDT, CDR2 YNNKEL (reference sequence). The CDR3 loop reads CASSPRVPGNEQFF. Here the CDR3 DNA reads TGTGCCAGCAGCCCCAGGGTCCCGGGCAATGAGCAGTTCTTC.

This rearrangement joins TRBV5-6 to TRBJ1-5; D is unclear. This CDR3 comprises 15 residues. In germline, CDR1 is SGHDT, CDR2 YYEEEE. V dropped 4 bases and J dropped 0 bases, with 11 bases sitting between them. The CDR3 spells CASSRFGNSNQPQHF. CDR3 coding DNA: TGTGCCAGCAGCCGATTCGGCAATAGCAATCAGCCCCAGCATTTT.

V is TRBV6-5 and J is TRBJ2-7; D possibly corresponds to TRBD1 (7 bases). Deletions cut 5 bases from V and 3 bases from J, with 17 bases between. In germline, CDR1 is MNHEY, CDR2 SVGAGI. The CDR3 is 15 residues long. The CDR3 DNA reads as TGTGCCAGCAGTCAGGGCGGGACAGAACTCTACGAGCAGTACTTC. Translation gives CASSQGGTELYEQYF.

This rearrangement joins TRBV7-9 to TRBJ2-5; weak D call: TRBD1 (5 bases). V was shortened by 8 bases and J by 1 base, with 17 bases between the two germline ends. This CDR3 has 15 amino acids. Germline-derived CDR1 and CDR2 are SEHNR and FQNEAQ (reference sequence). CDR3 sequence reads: CASRLSGAVQETQYF. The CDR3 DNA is TGTGCCAGCCGATTGTCTGGGGCGGTCCAAGAGACCCAGTACTTC. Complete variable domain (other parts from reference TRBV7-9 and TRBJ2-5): DTGVSQNPRHKITKRGQNVTFRCDPISEHNRLYWYRQTLGQGPEFLTYFQNEAQLEKSRLLSDRFSAERPKGSFSTLEIQRTEQGDSAMYLCASRLSGAVQETQYFGPGTRLLVL.

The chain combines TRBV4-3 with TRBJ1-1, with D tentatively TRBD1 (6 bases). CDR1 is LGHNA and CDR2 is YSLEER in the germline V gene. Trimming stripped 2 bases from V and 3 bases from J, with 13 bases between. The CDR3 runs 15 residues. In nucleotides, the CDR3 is TGCGCCAGCAGCCAATCTCCAGACAGGTACACTGAAGCTTTCTTT. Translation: CASSQSPDRYTEAFF.

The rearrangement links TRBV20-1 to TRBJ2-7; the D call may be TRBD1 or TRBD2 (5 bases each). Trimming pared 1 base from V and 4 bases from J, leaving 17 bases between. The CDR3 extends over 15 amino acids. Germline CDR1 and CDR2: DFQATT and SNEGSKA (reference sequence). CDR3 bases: TGCAGTGCTAGAGGGGCCGGGACCACGCGTTACGAGCAGTACTTC. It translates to CSARGAGTTRYEQYF.

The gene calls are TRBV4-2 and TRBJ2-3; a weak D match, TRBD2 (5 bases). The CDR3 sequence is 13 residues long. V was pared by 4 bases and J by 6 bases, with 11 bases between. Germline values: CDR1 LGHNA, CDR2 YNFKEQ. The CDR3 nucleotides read TGTGCCAGCAGCCCTAAAACGGGGGATACGCAGTATTTT. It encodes CASSPKTGDTQYF.

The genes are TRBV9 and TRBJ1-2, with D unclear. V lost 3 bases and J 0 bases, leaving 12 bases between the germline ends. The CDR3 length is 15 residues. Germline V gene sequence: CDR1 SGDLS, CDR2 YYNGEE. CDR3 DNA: TGTGCCAGCAGCGCAGAGGTAAATCCTAACTATGGCTACACCTTC. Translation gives CASSAEVNPNYGYTF.

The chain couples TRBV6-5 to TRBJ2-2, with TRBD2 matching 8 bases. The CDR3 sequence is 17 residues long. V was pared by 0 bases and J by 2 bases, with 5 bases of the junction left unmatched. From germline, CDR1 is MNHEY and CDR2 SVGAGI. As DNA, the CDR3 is TGTGCCAGCAGTTACTCAGTGGCGGGGGGAAACACCGGGGAGCTGTTTTTT. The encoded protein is CASSYSVAGGNTGELFF.

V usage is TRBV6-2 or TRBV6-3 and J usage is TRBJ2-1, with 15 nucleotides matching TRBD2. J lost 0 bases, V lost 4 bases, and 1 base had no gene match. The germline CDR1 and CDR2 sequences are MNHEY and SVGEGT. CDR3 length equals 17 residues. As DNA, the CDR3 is TGTGCCAGCAGTTGGACTAGCGGGGGGGCCTCCTACAATGAGCAGTTCTTC. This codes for CASSWTSGGASYNEQFF.

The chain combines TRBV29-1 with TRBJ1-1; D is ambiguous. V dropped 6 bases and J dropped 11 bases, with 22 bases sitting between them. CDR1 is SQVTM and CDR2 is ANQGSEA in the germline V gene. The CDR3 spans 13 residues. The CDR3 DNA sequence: TGCAGCGTGGTAGGGCAGAAAAACCCGCGGGCTTTCTTT. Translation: CSVVGQKNPRAFF.

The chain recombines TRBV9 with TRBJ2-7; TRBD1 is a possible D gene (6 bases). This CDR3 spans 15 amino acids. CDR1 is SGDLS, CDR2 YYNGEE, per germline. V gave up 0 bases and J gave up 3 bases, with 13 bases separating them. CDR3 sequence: CASSVEPGDYYEQYF. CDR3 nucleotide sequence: TGTGCCAGCAGCGTAGAACCAGGGGATTACTACGAGCAGTACTTC. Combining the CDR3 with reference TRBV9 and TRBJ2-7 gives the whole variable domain DSGVTQTPKHLITATGQRVTLRCSPRSGDLSVYWYQQSLDQGLQFLIQYYNGEERAKGNILERFSAQQFPDLHSELNLSSLELGDSALYFCASSVEPGDYYEQYFGPGTRLTVT.

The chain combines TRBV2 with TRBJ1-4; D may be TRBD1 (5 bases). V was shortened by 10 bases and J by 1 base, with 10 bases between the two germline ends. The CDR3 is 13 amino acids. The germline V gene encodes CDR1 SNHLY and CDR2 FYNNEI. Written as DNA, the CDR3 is TGTGCCACAACCAGGGTAACTAATGAAAAACTGTTTTTT. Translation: CATTRVTNEKLFF.

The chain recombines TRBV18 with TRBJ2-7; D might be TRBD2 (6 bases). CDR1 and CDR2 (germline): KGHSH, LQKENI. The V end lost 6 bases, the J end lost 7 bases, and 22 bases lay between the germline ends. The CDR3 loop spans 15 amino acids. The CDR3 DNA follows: TGTGCCAGCTCTTCCCCCGGGGGTGCCGCGGGGGAGCAGTACTTC. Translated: CASSSPGGAAGEQYF.

CDR3 bases: TGCAGTGCTAGAGTGGACGGGGGGGGCAGGGAGACCCAGTACTTC. Protein sequence: CSARVDGGGRETQYF. This chain connects TRBV20-1 to TRBJ2-5; 8 bases agree with TRBD2. The V segment lost 1 base and the J segment 5 bases; nucleotides outside the gene matches: 9. This CDR3 is built from 15 residues. The germline CDR1 and CDR2 sequences are DFQATT and SNEGSKA (reference sequence).

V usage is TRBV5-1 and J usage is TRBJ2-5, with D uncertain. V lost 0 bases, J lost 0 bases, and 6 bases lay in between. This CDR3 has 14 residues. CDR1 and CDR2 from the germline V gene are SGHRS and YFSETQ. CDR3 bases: TGCGCCAGCAGCTTGGGTCCGTACCAAGAGACCCAGTACTTC. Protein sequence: CASSLGPYQETQYF.

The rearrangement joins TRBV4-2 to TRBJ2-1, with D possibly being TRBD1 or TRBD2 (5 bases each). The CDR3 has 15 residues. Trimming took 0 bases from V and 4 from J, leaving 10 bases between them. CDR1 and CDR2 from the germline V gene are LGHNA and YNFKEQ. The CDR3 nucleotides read TGTGCCAGCAGCCAAGATACGGGGCCATACAATGAGCAGTTCTTC. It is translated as CASSQDTGPYNEQFF.

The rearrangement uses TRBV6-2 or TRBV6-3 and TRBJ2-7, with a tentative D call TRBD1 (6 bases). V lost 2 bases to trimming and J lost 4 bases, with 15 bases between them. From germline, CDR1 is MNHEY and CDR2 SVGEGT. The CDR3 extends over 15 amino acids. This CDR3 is CASSYAGTRVYEQYF. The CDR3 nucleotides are TGTGCCAGCAGTTACGCTGGGACAAGGGTATACGAGCAGTACTTC.

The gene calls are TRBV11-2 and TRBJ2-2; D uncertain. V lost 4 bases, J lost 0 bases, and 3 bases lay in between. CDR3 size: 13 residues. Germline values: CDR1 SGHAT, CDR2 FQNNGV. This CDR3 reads CASSSTNTGELFF. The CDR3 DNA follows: TGTGCCAGCAGCTCAACGAACACCGGGGAGCTGTTTTTT. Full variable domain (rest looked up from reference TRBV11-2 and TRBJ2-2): EAGVAQSPRYKIIEKRQSVAFWCNPISGHATLYWYQQILGQGPKLLIQFQNNGVVDDSQLPKDRFSAERLKGVDSTLKIQPAKLEDSAVYLCASSSTNTGELFFGEGSRLTVL.

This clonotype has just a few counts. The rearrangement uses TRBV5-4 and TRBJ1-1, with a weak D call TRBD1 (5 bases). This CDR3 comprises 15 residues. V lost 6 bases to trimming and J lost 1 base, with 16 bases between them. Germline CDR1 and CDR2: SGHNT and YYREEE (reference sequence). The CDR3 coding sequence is TGTGCCAGCACCCCTGCCGGGACGGAGAACACTGAAGCTTTCTTT. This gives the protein CASTPAGTENTEAFF.

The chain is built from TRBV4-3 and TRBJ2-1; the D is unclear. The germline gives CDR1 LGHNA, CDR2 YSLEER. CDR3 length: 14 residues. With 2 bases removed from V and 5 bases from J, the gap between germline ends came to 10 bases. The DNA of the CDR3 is TGCGCCAGCAGCCAACGGCTAGTGGACAATGAGCAGTTCTTC. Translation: CASSQRLVDNEQFF.

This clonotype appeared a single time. DNA for the CDR3: TGCGCCAGCAGCTTGGGGCAGGACAATGAGCAGTTCTTC. It encodes CASSLGQDNEQFF. This rearrangement joins TRBV5-1 to TRBJ2-1; no clear D. The CDR3 contains 13 residues. V shed 0 bases and J shed 5 bases, with 6 bases lying between them. CDR1 is SGHRS and CDR2 is YFSETQ in the germline V gene. Filled out from reference TRBV5-1 and TRBJ2-1, the complete variable domain reads KAGVTQTPRYLIKTRGQQVTLSCSPISGHRSVSWYQQTPGQGLQFLFEYFSETQRNKGNFPGRFSGRQFSNSRSEMNVSTLELGDSALYLCASSLGQDNEQFFGPGTRLTVL.

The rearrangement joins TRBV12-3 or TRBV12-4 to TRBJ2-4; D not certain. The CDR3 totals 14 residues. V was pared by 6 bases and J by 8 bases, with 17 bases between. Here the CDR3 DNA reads TGTGCCAGCAGCCCGTCGCAGACGATTTACATTCAGTACTTC. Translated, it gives CASSPSQTIYIQYF.

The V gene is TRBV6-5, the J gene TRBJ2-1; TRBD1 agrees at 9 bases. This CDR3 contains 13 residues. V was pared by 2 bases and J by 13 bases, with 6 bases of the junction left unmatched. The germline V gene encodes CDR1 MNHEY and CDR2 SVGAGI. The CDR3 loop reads CASSYNTGGNQFF. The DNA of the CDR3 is TGTGCCAGCAGTTACAACACAGGGGGCAACCAGTTCTTC.

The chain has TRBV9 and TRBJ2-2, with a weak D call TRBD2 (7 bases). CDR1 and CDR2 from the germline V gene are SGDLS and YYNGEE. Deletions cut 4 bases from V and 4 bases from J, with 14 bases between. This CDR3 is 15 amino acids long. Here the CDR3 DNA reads TGTGCCAGCAGCAGGGGGGGCCGGGTCACCGGGGAGCTGTTTTTT. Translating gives CASSRGGRVTGELFF.

CDR3 protein: CASSRLSTHEQFF. The CDR3 DNA is TGTGCCAGCAGCCGCCTCAGCACCCATGAGCAGTTCTTC. The chain couples TRBV27 to TRBJ2-1, with D unclear. The V end lost 6 bases, the J end lost 8 bases, and 14 bases lay between the germline ends. This CDR3 contains 13 residues. The germline CDR1 and CDR2 sequences are MNHEY and SMNVEV (reference sequence).

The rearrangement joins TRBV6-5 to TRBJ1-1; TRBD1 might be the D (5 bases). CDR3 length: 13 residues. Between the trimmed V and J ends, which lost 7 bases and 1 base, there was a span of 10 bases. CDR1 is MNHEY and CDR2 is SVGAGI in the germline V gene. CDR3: CASKRDGNTEAFF. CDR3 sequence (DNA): TGTGCCAGCAAGCGGGACGGGAACACTGAAGCTTTCTTT.

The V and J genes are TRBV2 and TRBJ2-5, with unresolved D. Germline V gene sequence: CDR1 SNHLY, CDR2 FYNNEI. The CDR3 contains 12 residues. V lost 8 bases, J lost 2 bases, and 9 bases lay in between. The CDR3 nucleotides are TGTGCCAGCTCAGCGCTACAAGAGACCCAGTACTTC. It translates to CASSALQETQYF.